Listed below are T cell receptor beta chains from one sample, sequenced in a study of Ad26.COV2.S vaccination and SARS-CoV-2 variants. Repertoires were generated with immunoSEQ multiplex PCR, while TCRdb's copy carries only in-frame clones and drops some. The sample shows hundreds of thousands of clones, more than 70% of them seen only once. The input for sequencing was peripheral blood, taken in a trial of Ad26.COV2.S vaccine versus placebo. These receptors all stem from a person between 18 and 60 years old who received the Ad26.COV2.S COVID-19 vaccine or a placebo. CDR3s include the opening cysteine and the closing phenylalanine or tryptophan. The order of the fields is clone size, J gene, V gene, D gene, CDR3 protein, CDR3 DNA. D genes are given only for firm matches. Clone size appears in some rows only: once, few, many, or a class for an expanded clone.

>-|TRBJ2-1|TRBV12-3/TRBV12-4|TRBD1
CASSNDRARHQFF
TGTGCCAGCAGCAACGACAGGGCCCGCCATCAGTTCTTC
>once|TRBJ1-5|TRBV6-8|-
CASSSRVDAGRLRQPQHF
TGTGCCAGCAGTTCCCGCGTGGACGCTGGAAGGTTAAGACAGCCCCAGCATTTT
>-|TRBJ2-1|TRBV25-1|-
CASSESGGGRYNEQFF
TGTGCCAGCAGTGAATCGGGAGGGGGCAGGTACAATGAGCAGTTCTTC
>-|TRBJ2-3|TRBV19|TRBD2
CASSRAGGRTDTQYF
TGTGCCAGTAGCCGGGCGGGAGGCCGCACAGATACGCAGTATTTT
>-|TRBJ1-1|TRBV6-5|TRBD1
CASSPRTGGTEAFF
TGTGCCAGCAGTCCTCGTACAGGGGGCACCGAAGCTTTCTTT
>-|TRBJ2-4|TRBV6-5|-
CASKKTGAKNIQYF
TGTGCCAGCAAAAAGACGGGAGCCAAAAACATTCAGTACTTC
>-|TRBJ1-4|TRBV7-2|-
CASSLGGTSNEKLFF
TGTGCCAGCAGCTTAGGTGGGACATCTAATGAAAAACTGTTTTTT
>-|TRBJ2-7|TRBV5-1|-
CASSLDYEQYF
TGCGCCAGCAGCTTGGACTACGAGCAGTACTTC
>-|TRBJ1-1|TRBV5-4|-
CASSFRQNTEAFF
TGTGCCAGCAGCTTCCGACAGAACACTGAAGCTTTCTTT
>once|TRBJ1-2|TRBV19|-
CATRTVSNYGYTF
TGTGCCACCCGGACAGTCTCTAACTATGGCTACACCTTC
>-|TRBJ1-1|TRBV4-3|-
CASSRTSMNTEAFF
TGCGCCAGCAGCCGAACCAGCATGAACACTGAAGCTTTCTTT
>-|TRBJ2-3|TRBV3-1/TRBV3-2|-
CASSQGVLAFGTDTQYF
TGTGCCAGCAGCCAAGGCGTCTTGGCCTTCGGCACAGATACGCAGTATTTT
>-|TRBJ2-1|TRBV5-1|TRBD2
CASSSLPGLVFNEQFF
TGCGCCAGCAGCTCGCTACCGGGACTAGTTTTCAATGAGCAGTTCTTC
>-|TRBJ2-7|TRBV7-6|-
CASSSLRDQSSYEQYF
TGTGCCAGCAGCTCCCTCAGGGACCAAAGCTCCTACGAGCAGTACTTC
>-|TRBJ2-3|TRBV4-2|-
CASSDGGGGSDTQYF
TGTGCCAGCAGCGACGGGGGTGGTGGCTCAGATACGCAGTATTTT
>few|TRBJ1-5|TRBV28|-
CASSLYSNQPQHF
TGTGCCAGCAGTTTGTATAGCAATCAGCCCCAGCATTTT
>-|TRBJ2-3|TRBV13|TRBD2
CASSLGRAGDTDTQYF
TGTGCCAGCAGCTTAGGGAGGGCGGGGGACACAGATACGCAGTATTTT
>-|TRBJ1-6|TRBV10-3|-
CAISGTNSPLHF
TGTGCCATCAGTGGTACAAATTCACCCCTCCACTTT
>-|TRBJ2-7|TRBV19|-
CASSHRDEQYF
TGTGCCAGTAGTCACAGGGACGAGCAGTACTTC